This T cell receptor beta chain came from a study of T-cell reconstitution after alpha-beta-depleted transplantation in children. Study-wide results and caveats: Certain patients had high TCRbeta diversity at day 60, and it came from recipient T cells and thymic progenitors that survived. By one year post-transplant, T-cell counts and diversity largely arose from T cells that were newly produced.

Unique molecular identifiers featured in how the TCRbeta library was prepared. MiXCR, applied by TCRdb to the PCR reads, yields one record per CDR3 protein. The sample yields about 300,000 distinct CDR3 sequences, around a tenth seen once. This clonotype has just one count. Its antigen remains unknown. Mismatch with germline at one junction end may stem from a read error. The sequencing used PBMCs, collected before TCRalphabeta/CD19-depleted stem cell transplant. This clonotype originated in a boy under two years old with acute myeloid leukemia, due to receive a stem cell transplant.

The CDR3 region has the DNA TGTGCCAGCAGCTTAACGGGGGGCCACAGGGGGCGAGACTTC. It translates to CASSLTGGHRGRDF. This sequence joins TRBV7-3 and TRBJ2-7; 9 bases map to TRBD1. Per germline, CDR1 SGHTA and CDR2 FQGTGA. CDR3 length: 14 amino acids. The complete variable domain, with remaining parts taken from reference TRBV7-3 and TRBJ2-7, reads GAGVSQTPSNKVTEKGKYVELRCDPISGHTALYWYRQSLGQGPEFLIYFQGTGAADDSGLPNDRFFAVRPEGSVSTLKIQRTERGDSAVYLCASSLTGGHRGRDFGPGTRLTVT.